This T cell receptor (beta chain) was profiled in a study of shared clonotypes between healthy human individuals. Trimming took 1 base from V and 7 from J; bases not matched to a gene: 10. Germline CDR1 is PRHDT and CDR2 is FYEKMQ (reference sequence). The CDR3 consists of 17 residues. About this clone itself: Its antigen is unidentified.

Naive CD8 cells lacked CD45RO and underwent positive selection for CCR7, leaving out terminally differentiated effector memory CD45RA+ cells. General observations from the study: Investigators expected sequencing depth to affect clonotype sharing among donors.

Assay used: immunoSEQ multiplex PCR; TCRdb lists only in-frame clones, some missing. The sample lists roughly 890,000 clones, 92% occurring once. Sequencing input: naive CD8+ T cells sorted from blood. The chain links TRBV13 to TRBJ2-2; 9 positions agree with TRBD1. The origin of this receptor is a man younger than 45 in good health. CDR3 sequence (DNA): TGTGCCAGCAGCTTAGAGTTTAGGACAGGGGCTATCGGGGAGCTGTTTTTT. Translated: CASSLEFRTGAIGELFF.